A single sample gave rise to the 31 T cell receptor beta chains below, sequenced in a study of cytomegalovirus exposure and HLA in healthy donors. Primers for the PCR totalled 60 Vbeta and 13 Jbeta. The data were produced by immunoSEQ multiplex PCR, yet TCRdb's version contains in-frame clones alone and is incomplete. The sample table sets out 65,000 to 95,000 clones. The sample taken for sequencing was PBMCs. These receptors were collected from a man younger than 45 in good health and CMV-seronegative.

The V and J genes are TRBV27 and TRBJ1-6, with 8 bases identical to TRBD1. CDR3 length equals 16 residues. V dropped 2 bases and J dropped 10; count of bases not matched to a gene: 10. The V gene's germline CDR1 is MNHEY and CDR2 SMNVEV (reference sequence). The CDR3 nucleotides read TGTGCCAGCAGTTTACTCTCCCGACAGGGGAGGTCACCCCTCCACTTT. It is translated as CASSLLSRQGRSPLHF.

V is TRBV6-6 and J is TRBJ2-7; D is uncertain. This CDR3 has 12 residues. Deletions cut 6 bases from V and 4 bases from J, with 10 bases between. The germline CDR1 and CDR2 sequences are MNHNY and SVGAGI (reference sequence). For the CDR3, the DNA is TGTGCCAGCAGCCCACTTACTTACGAGCAGTACTTC. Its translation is CASSPLTYEQYF.

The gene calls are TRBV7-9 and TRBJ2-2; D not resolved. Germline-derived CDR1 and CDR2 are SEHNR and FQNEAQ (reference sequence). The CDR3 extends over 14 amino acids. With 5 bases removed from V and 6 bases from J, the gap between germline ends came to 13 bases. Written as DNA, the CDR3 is TGTGCCAGCAGCCAAGCCGACATCTCCGGGGAGCTGTTTTTT. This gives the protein CASSQADISGELFF.

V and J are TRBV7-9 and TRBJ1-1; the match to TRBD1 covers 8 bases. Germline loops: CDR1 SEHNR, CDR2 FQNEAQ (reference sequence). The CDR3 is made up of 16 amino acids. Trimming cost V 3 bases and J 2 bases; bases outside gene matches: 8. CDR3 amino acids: CASSLRQGAINTEAFF. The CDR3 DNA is TGTGCCAGCAGCTTGCGGCAGGGGGCGATCAACACTGAAGCTTTCTTT.

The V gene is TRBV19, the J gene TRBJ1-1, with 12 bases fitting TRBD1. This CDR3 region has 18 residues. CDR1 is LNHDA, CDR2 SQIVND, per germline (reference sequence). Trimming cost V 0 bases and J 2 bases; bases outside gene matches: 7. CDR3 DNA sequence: TGTGCCAGTAGTATAGATCTGGGACAGGGGGCGACTAACACTGAAGCTTTCTTT. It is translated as CASSIDLGQGATNTEAFF.

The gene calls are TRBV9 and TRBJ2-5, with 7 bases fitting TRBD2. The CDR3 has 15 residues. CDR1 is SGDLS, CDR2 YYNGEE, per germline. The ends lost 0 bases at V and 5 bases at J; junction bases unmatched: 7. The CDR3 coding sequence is TGTGCCAGCAGCGTAGGGGAGGGGATGAGGGAGACCCAGTACTTC. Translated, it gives CASSVGEGMRETQYF. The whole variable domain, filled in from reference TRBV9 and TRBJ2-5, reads DSGVTQTPKHLITATGQRVTLRCSPRSGDLSVYWYQQSLDQGLQFLIQYYNGEERAKGNILERFSAQQFPDLHSELNLSSLELGDSALYFCASSVGEGMRETQYFGPGTRLLVL.

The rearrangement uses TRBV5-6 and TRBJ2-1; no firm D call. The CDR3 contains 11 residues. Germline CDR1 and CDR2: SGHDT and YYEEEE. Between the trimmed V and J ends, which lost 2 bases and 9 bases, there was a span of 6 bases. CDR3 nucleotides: TGTGCCAGCAGCTTAGGCGGTGAGCAGTTCTTC. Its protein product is CASSLGGEQFF.

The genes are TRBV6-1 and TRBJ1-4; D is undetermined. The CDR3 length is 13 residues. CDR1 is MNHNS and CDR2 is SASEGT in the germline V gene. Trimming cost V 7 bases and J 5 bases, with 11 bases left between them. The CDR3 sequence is CASMELFNEKLFF. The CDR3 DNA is TGTGCCAGCATGGAGCTCTTCAATGAAAAACTGTTTTTT.

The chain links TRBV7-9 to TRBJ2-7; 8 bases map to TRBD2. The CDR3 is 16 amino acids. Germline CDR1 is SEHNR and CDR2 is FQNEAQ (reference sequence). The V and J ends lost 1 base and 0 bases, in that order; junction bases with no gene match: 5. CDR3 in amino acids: CASSLGTSSVSYEQYF. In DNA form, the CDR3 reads TGTGCCAGCAGCTTAGGGACTAGCTCAGTCTCCTACGAGCAGTACTTC.

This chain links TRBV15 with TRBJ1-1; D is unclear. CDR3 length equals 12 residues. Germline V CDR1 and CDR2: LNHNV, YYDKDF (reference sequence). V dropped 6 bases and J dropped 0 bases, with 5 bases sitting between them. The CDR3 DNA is TGTGCCACCAGGGGCATGAACACTGAAGCTTTCTTT. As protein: CATRGMNTEAFF.

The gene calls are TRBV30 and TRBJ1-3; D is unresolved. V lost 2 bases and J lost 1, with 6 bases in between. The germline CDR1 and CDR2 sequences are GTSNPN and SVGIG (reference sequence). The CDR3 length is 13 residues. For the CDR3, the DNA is TGTGCCTGGAGTTCCGTTTCTGGAAACACCATATATTTT. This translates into CAWSSVSGNTIYF.

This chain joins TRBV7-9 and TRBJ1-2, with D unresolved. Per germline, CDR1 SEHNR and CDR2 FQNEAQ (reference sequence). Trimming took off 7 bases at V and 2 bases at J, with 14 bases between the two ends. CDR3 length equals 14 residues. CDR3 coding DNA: TGTGCCAGCACCCTGGCAGGCCTCAACTATGGCTACACCTTC. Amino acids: CASTLAGLNYGYTF.

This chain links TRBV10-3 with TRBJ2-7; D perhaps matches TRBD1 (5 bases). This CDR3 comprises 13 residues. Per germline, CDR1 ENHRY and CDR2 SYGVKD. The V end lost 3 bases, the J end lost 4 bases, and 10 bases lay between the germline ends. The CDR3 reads CAISEPREYEQYF. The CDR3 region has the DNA TGTGCCATCAGTGAACCCAGGGAATACGAGCAGTACTTC.

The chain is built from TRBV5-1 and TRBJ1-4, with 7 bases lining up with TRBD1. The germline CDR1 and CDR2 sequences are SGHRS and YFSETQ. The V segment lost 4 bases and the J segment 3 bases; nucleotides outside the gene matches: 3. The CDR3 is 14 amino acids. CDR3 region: CASSPGTANEKLFF. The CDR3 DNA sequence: TGCGCCAGCAGCCCAGGGACAGCTAATGAAAAACTGTTTTTT.

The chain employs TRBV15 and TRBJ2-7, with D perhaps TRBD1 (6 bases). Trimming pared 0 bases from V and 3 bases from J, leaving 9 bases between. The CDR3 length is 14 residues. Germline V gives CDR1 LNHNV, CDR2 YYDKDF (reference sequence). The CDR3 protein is CATSRDTGIYEQYF. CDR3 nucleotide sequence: TGTGCCACCAGCAGAGATACAGGGATCTACGAGCAGTACTTC.

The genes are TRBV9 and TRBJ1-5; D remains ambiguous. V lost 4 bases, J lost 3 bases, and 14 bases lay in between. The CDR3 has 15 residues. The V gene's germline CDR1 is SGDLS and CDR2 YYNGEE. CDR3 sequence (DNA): TGTGCCAGCAGCCCTAGTGGAGTGTCCAATCAGCCCCAGCATTTT. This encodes CASSPSGVSNQPQHF.

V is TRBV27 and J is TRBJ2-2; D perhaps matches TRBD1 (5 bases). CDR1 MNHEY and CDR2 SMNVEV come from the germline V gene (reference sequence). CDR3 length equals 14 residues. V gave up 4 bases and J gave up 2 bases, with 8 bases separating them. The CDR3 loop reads CASSYGHNTGELFF. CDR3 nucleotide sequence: TGTGCCAGCAGTTACGGACATAACACCGGGGAGCTGTTTTTT.

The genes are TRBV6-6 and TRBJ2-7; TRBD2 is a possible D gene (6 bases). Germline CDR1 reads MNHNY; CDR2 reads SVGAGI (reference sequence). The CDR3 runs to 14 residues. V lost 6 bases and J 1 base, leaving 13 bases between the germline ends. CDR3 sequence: CASRGSGMSYEQYF. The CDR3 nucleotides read TGTGCCAGCAGGGGTAGCGGCATGTCCTACGAGCAGTACTTC.

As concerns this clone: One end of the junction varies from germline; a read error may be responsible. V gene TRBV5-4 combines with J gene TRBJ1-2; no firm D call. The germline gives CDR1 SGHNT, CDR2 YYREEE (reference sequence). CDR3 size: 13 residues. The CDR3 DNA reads TGTACCAGCAGCGAGGTCAGAGTCGGGGGCTACACCTTC. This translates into CTSSEVRVGGYTF.

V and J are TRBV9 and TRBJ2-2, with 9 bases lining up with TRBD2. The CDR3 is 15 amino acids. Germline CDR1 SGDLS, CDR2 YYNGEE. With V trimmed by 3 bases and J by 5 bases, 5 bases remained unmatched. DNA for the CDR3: TGTGCCAGCAGCGGTAGCGGGAGTAGGACCGGGGAGCTGTTTTTT. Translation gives CASSGSGSRTGELFF.

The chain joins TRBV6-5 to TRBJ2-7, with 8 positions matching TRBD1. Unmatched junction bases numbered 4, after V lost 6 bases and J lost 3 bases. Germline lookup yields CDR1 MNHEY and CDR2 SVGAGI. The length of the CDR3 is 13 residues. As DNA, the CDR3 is TGTGCCAGCAGCTCCGACAGGGGCTACGAGCAGTACTTC. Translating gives CASSSDRGYEQYF.

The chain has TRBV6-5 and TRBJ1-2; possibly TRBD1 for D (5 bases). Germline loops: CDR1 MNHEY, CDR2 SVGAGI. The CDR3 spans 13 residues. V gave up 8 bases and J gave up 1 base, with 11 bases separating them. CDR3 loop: CASRDSFNYGYTF. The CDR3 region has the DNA TGTGCCAGCCGCGACAGTTTTAACTATGGCTACACCTTC.

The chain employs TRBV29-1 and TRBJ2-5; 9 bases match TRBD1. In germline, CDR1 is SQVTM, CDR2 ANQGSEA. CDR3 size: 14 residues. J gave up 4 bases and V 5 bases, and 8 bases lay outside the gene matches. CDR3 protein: CSVWGQGLGETQYF. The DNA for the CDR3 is TGCAGCGTTTGGGGACAGGGCCTGGGAGAGACCCAGTACTTC.

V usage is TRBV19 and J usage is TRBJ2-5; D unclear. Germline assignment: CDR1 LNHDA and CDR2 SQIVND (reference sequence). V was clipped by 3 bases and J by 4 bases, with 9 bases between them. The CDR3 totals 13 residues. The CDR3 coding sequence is TGTGCCAGTAGTATGCACCCACTAGAGACCCAGTACTTC. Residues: CASSMHPLETQYF.

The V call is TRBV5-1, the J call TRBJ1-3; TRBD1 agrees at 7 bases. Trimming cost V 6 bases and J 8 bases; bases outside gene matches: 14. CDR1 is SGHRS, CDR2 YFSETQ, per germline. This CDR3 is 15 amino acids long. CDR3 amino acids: CASTVYRGLGYTIYF. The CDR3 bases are TGCGCCAGCACCGTCTACAGGGGCCTCGGGTACACCATATATTTT.

The CDR3: CASSQNGRGETQYF. The CDR3 DNA follows: TGCGCCAGCAGCCAAAACGGGAGAGGGGAGACCCAGTACTTC. This chain connects TRBV4-3 to TRBJ2-5, with D maybe TRBD2 (6 bases). Deletions cut 2 bases from V and 5 bases from J, with 12 bases between. The CDR3 totals 14 residues. In germline, CDR1 is LGHNA, CDR2 YSLEER.

Here the CDR3 reads CASSLTSGNYEQYF. The CDR3 coding sequence is TGTGCCAGCAGCCTGACTAGCGGGAACTACGAGCAGTACTTC. The chain employs TRBV9 and TRBJ2-7; 11 bases match TRBD2. The CDR3 has 14 amino acids. From germline, CDR1 is SGDLS and CDR2 YYNGEE. V shed 4 bases and J 3 bases; nucleotides not matched to a gene: 3.

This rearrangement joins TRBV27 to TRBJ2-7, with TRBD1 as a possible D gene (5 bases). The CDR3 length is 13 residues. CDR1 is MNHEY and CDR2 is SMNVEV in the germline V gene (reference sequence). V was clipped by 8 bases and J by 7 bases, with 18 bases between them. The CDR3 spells CASYQAGLGEQYF. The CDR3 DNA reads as TGTGCCAGCTATCAGGCAGGGTTGGGTGAGCAGTACTTC.

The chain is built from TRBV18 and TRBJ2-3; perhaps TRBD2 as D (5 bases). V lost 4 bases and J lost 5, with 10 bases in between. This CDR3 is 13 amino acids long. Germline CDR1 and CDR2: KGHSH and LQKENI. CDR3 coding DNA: TGTGCCAGCTCACGCAATGGACTAGATACGCAGTATTTT. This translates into CASSRNGLDTQYF.

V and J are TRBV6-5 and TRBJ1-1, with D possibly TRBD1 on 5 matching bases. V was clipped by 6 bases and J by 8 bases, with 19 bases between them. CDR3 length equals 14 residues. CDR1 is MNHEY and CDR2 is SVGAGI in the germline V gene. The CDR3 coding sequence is TGTGCCAGCAGCCAAATGGGGGAGGGTTTAGAAGCTTTCTTT. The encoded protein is CASSQMGEGLEAFF.

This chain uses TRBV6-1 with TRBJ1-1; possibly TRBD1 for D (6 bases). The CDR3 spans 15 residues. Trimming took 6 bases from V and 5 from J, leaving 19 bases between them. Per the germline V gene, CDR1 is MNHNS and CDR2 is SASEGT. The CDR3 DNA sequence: TGTGCCAGCAGCCGAAGGGCAGGGGAGATAACTGAAGCTTTCTTT. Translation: CASSRRAGEITEAFF.